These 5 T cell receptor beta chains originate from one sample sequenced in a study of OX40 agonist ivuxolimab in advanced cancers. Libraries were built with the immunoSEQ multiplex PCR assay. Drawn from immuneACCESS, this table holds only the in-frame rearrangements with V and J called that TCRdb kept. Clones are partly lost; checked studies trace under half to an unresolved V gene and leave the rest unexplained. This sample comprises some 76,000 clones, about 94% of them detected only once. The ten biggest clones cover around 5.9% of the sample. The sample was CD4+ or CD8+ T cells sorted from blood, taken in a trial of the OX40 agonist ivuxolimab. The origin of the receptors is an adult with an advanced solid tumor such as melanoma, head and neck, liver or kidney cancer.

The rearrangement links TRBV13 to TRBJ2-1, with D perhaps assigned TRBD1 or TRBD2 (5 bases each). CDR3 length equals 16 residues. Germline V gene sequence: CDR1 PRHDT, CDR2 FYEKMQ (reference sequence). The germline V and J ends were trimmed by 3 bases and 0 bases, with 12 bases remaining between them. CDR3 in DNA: TGTGCCAGCAGCTTGGGACCAGCGAACTCCTACAATGAGCAGTTCTTC. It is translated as CASSLGPANSYNEQFF.

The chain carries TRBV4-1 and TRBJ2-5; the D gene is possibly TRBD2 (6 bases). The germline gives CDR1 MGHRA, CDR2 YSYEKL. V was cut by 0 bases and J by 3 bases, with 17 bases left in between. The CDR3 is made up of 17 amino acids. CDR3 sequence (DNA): TGCGCCAGCAGCCAAGAAGGAGGGAGACCTATCGAAGAGACCCAGTACTTC. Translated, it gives CASSQEGGRPIEETQYF.

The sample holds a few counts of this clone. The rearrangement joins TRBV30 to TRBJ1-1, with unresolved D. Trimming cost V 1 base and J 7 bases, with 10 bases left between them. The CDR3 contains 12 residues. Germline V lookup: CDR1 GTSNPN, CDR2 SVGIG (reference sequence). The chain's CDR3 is CAWSDPSDEAFF. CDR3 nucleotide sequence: TGTGCCTGGAGTGACCCTTCCGATGAAGCTTTCTTT.

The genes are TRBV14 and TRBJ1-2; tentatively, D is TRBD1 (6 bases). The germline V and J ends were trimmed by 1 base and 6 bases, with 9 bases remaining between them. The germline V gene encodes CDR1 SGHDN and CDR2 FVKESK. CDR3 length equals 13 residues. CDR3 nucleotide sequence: TGTGCCAGCAGCCAAGCAGGGGCCCATGGCTACACCTTC. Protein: CASSQAGAHGYTF.

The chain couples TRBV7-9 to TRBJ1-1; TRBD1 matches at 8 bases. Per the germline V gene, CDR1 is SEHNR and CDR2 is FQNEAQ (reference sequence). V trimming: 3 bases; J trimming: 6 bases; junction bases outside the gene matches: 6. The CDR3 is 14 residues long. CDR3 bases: TGTGCCAGCAGCTTTCAGGGGGCGAGCTCTGAAGCTTTCTTT. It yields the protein CASSFQGASSEAFF.